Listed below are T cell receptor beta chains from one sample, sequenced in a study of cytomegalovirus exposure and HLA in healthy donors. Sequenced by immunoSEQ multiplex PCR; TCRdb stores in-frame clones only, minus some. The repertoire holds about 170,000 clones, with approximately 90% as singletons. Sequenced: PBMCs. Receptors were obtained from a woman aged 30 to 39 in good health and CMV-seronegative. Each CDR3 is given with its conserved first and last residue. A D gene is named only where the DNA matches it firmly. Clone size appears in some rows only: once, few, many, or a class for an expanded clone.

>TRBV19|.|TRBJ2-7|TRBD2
TGTGCCAGTAGCGCAAAACCGGGACTAGTTTACGAGCAGTACTTC
CASSAKPGLVYEQYF
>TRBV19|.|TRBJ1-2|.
TGTGCCAGTAGTACTAGGGACACAGCCTATGGCTACACCTTC
CASSTRDTAYGYTF
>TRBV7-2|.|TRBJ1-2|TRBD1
TGTGCCAGCAGCTCGCGGACAGGGTCTGGCTACACCTTC
CASSSRTGSGYTF
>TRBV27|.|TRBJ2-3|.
TGTGCCAGCAGTCCGGACAGTACAGATACGCAGTATTTT
CASSPDSTDTQYF
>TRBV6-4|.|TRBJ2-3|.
TGTGCCAGCAGTCCAAGCCCCTTCACAGATACGCAGTATTTT
CASSPSPFTDTQYF
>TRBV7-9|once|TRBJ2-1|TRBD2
TGTGCCAGCAGCTCCCAGACTAGCGGTTACAATGAGCAGTTCTTC
CASSSQTSGYNEQFF
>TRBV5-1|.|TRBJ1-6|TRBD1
TGCGCCAGCAGCTTGGCGGGACAGGGGGTCTCCTATAATTCACCCCTCCACTTT
CASSLAGQGVSYNSPLHF
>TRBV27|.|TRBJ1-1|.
TGTGCCAGCAGCCAACAGGGGAACACTGAAGCTTTCTTT
CASSQQGNTEAFF
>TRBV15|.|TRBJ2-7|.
TGTGCCACCAGCAGAGATTACGGGGACGAGCAGTACTTC
CATSRDYGDEQYF
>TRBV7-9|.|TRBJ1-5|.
TGTGCCAGCAGCTTGCCAGGGCAGCCCCAGCATTTT
CASSLPGQPQHF
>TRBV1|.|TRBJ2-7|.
TGCACCAGACAGCTCAACCTTTCCTACGAGCAGTACTTC
CTRQLNLSYEQYF
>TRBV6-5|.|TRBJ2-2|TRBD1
TGTGCCAGCAAGGGACAGGGGGCGGTCACCGGGGAGCTGTTTTTT
CASKGQGAVTGELFF
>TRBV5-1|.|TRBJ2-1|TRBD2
TGCGCCAGCAGCTTGGGGACTAGCGGGGGGATTGAGCAGTTCTTC
CASSLGTSGGIEQFF
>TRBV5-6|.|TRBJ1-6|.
TGTGCCAGCAGCTTGTGGGGAGCCCATTATAATTCACCCCTCCACTTT
CASSLWGAHYNSPLHF
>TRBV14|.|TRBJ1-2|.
TGTGCCAGCGGGCAGGGAACCTATGGCTACACCTTC
CASGQGTYGYTF
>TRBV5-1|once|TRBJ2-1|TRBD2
TGCGCCAGCGCCACAAGCGGGGGATGGGATGAGCAGTTCTTC
CASATSGGWDEQFF
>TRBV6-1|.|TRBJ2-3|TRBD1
TGTGCCAGCAGCCGGGACAGATACACAGATACGCAGTATTTT
CASSRDRYTDTQYF
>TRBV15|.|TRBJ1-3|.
TGTGCCACCAGCAGAGACTCCGAGGATTACACCATATATTTT
CATSRDSEDYTIYF
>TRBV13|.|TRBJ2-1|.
TGTGCCAGCAGCTTACCCGTACTAGATCATCTAAACAATGAGCAGTTCTTC
CASSLPVLDHLNNEQFF
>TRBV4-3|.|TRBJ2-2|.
TGCGCCAGCAGCCAAGACGCCCCGGACTGGAAAATCGGGGAGCTGTTTTTT
CASSQDAPDWKIGELFF
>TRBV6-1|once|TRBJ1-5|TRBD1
TGTGCCAGCAGTGAACAGGGGGGAAATAGCAATCAGCCCCAGCATTTT
CASSEQGGNSNQPQHF
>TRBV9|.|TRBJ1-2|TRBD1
TGTGCCAGCAGCGGGCGACAGGGGAGTCGTGGCTACACCTTC
CASSGRQGSRGYTF
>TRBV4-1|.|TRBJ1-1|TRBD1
TGCGCCAGCAGCCAAGATCAGAGACAGGGATACTTCGAAGCTTTCTTT
CASSQDQRQGYFEAFF
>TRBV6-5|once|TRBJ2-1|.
TGTGCCAGCAGTTACTCGCAGGGATACAATGAGCAGTTCTTC
CASSYSQGYNEQFF
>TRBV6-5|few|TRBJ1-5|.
TGTGCCAGCAGCTGGGACATCAACAATCAGCCCCAGCATTTT
CASSWDINNQPQHF
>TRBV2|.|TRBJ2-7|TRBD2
TGTGCCAGCAGTGAGGAGCGGGGGGGCCTATCCGAGCAGTACTTC
CASSEERGGLSEQYF
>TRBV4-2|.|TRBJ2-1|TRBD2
TGTGCCAGCAGCTCTCTTGCTAGCGGGGACAATGAGCAGTTCTTC
CASSSLASGDNEQFF
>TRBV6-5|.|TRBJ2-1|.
TGTGCCAGCAGGCTCCTAGCGCATGGAAACAATGAGCAGTTCTTC
CASRLLAHGNNEQFF
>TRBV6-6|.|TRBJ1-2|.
TGTGCCAGCAGTTACCTACCCAAACAGGGTAACTATGGCTACACCTTC
CASSYLPKQGNYGYTF
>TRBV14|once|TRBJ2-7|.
TGTGCCAGCAGCCAAATTCAGACAGTCCTCTACGAGCAGTACTTC
CASSQIQTVLYEQYF
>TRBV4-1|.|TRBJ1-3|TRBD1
TGCGCCAGCAGCCAAATATCGACAGGGGGCAAAAACACCATATATTTT
CASSQISTGGKNTIYF